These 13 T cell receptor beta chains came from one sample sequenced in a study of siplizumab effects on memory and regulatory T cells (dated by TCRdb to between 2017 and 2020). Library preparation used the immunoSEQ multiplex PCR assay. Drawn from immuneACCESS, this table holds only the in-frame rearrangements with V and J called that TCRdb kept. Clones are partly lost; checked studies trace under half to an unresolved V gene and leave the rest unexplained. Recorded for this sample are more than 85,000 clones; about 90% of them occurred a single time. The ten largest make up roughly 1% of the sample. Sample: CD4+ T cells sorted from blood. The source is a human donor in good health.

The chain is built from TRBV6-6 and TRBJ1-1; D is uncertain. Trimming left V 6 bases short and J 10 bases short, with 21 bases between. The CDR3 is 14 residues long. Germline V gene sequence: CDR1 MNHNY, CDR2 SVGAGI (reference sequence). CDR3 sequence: CASSHSESAYGAFF. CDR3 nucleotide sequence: TGTGCCAGCAGCCACTCCGAATCCGCATACGGAGCTTTCTTT.

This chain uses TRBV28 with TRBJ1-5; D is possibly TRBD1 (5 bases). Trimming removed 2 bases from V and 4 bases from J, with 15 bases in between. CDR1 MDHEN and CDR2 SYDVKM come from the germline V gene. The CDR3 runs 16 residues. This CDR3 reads CASSLGPTVTNQPQHF. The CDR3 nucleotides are TGTGCCAGCAGTTTAGGGCCGACAGTTACGAATCAGCCCCAGCATTTT.

The CDR3 DNA reads as TGTGCCAGCAGCTTAAGCCCTCGTAAGGACAATATCAAGTCCCAGCATTTT. The encoded protein is CASSLSPRKDNIKSQHF. The chain joins TRBV7-8 to TRBJ1-5, with D perhaps matching TRBD1 (5 bases). V shed 2 bases and J shed 11 bases, with 25 bases lying between them. Germline loops: CDR1 SGHVS, CDR2 FQNEAQ. This CDR3 is built from 17 residues.

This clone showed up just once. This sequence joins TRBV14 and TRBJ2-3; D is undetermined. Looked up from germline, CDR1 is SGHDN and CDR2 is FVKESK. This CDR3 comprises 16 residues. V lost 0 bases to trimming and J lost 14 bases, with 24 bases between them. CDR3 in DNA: TGTGCCAGCAGCCAAGAAGCTCCCCCTCTAGATCAGTATTTGTATTTT. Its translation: CASSQEAPPLDQYLYF.

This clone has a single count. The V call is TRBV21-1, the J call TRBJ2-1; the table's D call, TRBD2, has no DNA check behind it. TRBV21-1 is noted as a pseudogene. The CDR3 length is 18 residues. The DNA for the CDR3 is TGTGCCAGCAGCCTAGAGAGGACTAGCGGGAGGGCCACCTATGAGCAGTTCTTC. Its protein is CASSLERTSGRATYEQFF.

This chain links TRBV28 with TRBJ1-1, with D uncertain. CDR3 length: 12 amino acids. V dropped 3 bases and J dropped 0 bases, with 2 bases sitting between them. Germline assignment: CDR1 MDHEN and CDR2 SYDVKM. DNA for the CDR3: TGTGCCAGCAGTTTTCTGAACACTGAAGCTTTCTTT. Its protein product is CASSFLNTEAFF.

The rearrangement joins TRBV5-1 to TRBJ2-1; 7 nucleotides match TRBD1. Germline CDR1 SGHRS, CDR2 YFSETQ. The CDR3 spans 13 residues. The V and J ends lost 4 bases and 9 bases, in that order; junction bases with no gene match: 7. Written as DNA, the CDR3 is TGCGCCAGCAGCCTCGACAGGGCCGGTGAGCAGTTCTTC. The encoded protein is CASSLDRAGEQFF.

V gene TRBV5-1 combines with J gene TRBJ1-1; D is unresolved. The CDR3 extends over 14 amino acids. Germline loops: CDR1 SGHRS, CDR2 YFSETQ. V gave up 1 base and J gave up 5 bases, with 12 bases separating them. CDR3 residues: CASSLQGGWTEAFF. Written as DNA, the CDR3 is TGCGCCAGCAGCTTGCAAGGTGGCTGGACTGAAGCTTTCTTT.

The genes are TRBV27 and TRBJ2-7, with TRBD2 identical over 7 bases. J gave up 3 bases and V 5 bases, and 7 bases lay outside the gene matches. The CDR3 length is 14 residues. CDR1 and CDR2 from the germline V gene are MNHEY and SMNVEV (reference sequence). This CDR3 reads CASSRTSGVYEQYF. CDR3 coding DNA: TGTGCCAGCAGTCGGACTAGTGGGGTCTACGAGCAGTACTTC.

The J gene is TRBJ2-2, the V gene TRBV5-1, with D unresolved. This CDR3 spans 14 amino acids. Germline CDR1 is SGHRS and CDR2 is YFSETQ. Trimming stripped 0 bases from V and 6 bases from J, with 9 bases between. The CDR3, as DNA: TGCGCCAGCAGCTTGGCCACAGTTTCCGGGGAGCTGTTTTTT. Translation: CASSLATVSGELFF.

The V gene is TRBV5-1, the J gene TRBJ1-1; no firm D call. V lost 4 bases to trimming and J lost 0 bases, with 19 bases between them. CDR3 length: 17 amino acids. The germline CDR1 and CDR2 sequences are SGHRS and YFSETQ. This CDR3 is CASSPDGFALMNTEAFF. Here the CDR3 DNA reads TGCGCCAGCAGCCCGGACGGATTCGCTCTCATGAACACTGAAGCTTTCTTT.

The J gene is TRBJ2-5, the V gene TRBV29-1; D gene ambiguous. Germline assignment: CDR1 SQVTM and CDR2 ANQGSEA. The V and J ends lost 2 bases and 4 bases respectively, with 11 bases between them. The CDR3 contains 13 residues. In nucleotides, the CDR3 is TGCAGCGTTGAACGGTTTGCTCGAGAGACCCAGTACTTC. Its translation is CSVERFARETQYF.

The CDR3 protein is CASSVSRVNTQYF. CDR3 DNA: TGTGCCAGCAGTGTCTCCAGAGTCAATACGCAGTATTTT. The chain has TRBV28 and TRBJ2-3; no firm D call. In germline, CDR1 is MDHEN, CDR2 SYDVKM. With 5 bases removed from V and 7 bases from J, the gap between germline ends came to 13 bases. The CDR3 has 13 residues.